This entry lists 18 T cell receptor beta chains sequenced from one sample in a study of blood T cell repertoires in COVID-19. The data were produced by immunoSEQ multiplex PCR, yet TCRdb's version contains in-frame clones alone and is incomplete. The sample has hundreds of thousands of clones, about 86% seen once. Sequencing input: peripheral blood. The receptor set was obtained from a woman aged 45-60 years with acute or convalescent COVID-19.

This clone occurred a few times. The chain combines TRBV7-9 with TRBJ1-2, with 8 bases identical to TRBD1. In germline, CDR1 is SEHNR, CDR2 FQNEAQ (reference sequence). Germline trimming cut 5 bases from V and 5 bases from J; bases unmatched to any gene: 10. CDR3 length equals 15 residues. CDR3 protein: CASSENRDRGYGYTF. The CDR3 nucleotides are TGTGCCAGCAGCGAGAACCGAGACAGGGGATATGGCTACACCTTC.

The V and J genes are TRBV7-3 and TRBJ2-6; 9 nucleotides agree with TRBD1. The CDR3 spans 16 residues. V dropped 6 bases and J dropped 2; count of bases not matched to a gene: 5. Germline V gene sequence: CDR1 SGHTA, CDR2 FQGTGA. For the CDR3, the DNA is TGTGCCAGCAGTACAGGGGGCCCTCCTGGGGCCAACGTCCTGACTTTC. Amino acid sequence: CASSTGGPPGANVLTF.

This clone was recorded only once. The rearrangement links TRBV4-3 to TRBJ1-6; 8 nucleotides align to TRBD1. V was pared by 1 base and J by 8 bases, with 4 bases of the junction left unmatched. The CDR3 is made up of 15 amino acids. CDR1 is LGHNA and CDR2 is YSLEER in the germline V gene. The CDR3 DNA is TGCGCCAGCAGCCAAGTTACAGGGGGATATTCACCCCTCCACTTT. This codes for CASSQVTGGYSPLHF.

V gene TRBV7-2 combines with J gene TRBJ1-4, with 11 bases fitting TRBD1. Germline V gives CDR1 SGHTA, CDR2 FQGNSA. J lost 8 bases, V lost 5 bases, and 4 bases had no gene match. This CDR3 is built from 14 residues. The CDR3 region is CASSDGTGGEKLFF. In nucleotides, the CDR3 is TGTGCCAGCAGCGATGGGACAGGGGGGGAAAAACTGTTTTTT.

The gene calls are TRBV5-4 and TRBJ2-4; TRBD1 aligns across 10 bases. Trimming cost V 4 bases and J 10 bases; bases outside gene matches: 11. CDR1 and CDR2 (germline): SGHNT, YYREEE (reference sequence). CDR3 length: 15 residues. The CDR3 protein is CASSRGTGDVGIQYF. Here the CDR3 DNA reads TGTGCCAGCAGCCGAGGGACAGGGGACGTGGGAATTCAGTACTTC.

The chain has TRBV5-1 and TRBJ2-1; TRBD2 matches at 7 bases. V was clipped by 0 bases and J by 3 bases; unmatched bases: 3. The CDR3 is 15 amino acids. Germline CDR1 reads SGHRS; CDR2 reads YFSETQ. The CDR3 here is CASSLVERGYNEQFF. The CDR3 DNA is TGCGCCAGCAGCTTGGTTGAGCGGGGCTACAATGAGCAGTTCTTC. The full variable domain, in which reference TRBV5-1 and TRBJ2-1 provide the parts outside the CDR3, is KAGVTQTPRYLIKTRGQQVTLSCSPISGHRSVSWYQQTPGQGLQFLFEYFSETQRNKGNFPGRFSGRQFSNSRSEMNVSTLELGDSALYLCASSLVERGYNEQFFGPGTRLTVL.

This clone was observed at least ten times. V usage is TRBV27 and J usage is TRBJ2-3; tentative D call: TRBD2 (7 bases). CDR1 and CDR2 from the germline V gene are MNHEY and SMNVEV (reference sequence). This CDR3 is built from 15 residues. V was pared by 4 bases and J by 2 bases, with 13 bases between. The CDR3, as DNA: TGTGCCAGCAGTTCGGCGGGGGCCCTCACAGATACGCAGTATTTT. Translating gives CASSSAGALTDTQYF.

Notes on this clone: The sample holds other DNA sequences that translate to the same CDR3. The rearrangement joins TRBV5-4 to TRBJ2-7, with 7 bases matching TRBD1. The CDR3 sequence is 12 residues long. J gave up 4 bases and V 2 bases, and 0 bases lay outside the gene matches. The germline V gene has CDR1 SGHNT and CDR2 YYREEE (reference sequence). CDR3 sequence reads: CASSFRGYEQYF. The CDR3 nucleotides are TGTGCCAGCAGCTTCAGGGGGTACGAGCAGTACTTC.

V is TRBV5-1 and J is TRBJ1-1; 11 bases align to TRBD1. This CDR3 contains 18 residues. Trimming removed 0 bases from V and 0 bases from J; junction bases left unmatched: 7. Per the germline V gene, CDR1 is SGHRS and CDR2 is YFSETQ. DNA of the CDR3: TGCGCCAGCAGCTTGGCTAGGGGGACAGGGGGTATGAACACTGAAGCTTTCTTT. Translated, it gives CASSLARGTGGMNTEAFF.

The chain carries TRBV6-2 or TRBV6-3 and TRBJ1-5; 8 bases are a match to TRBD1. V lost 2 bases and J lost 1; bases outside the gene matches: 7. The CDR3 consists of 17 residues. CDR1 MNHEY and CDR2 SVGEGT come from the germline V gene. CDR3 region: CASSYGAGGRSNQPQHF. CDR3 in DNA: TGTGCCAGCAGTTACGGGGCAGGGGGCCGGAGCAATCAGCCCCAGCATTTT.

This clone was seen only once. The J gene is TRBJ2-1, the V gene TRBV19, with D tentatively TRBD2 (6 bases). Trimming took 7 bases from V and 0 from J, leaving 16 bases between them. This CDR3 is 16 amino acids long. Germline CDR1 and CDR2: LNHDA and SQIVND (reference sequence). CDR3 sequence (DNA): TGTGCCAGTAAAGGCCGGACGGGAGACTCCTACAATGAGCAGTTCTTC. It encodes CASKGRTGDSYNEQFF.

CDR3 amino acids: CSVDSGTSGVSDEQFF. As DNA, the CDR3 is TGCAGCGTTGATTCCGGGACTAGCGGGGTCAGCGATGAGCAGTTCTTC. J is TRBJ2-1 and V is TRBV29-1; 13 nucleotides match TRBD2. Germline CDR1 and CDR2: SQVTM and ANQGSEA. This CDR3 has 16 residues. The V and J ends lost 3 bases and 8 bases, in that order; junction bases with no gene match: 10.

The chain joins TRBV9 to TRBJ2-3; TRBD2 matches at 7 bases. V shed 3 bases, J shed 5 bases, and the junction held 12 bases outside the gene matches. CDR1 and CDR2 (germline): SGDLS, YYNGEE. The CDR3 length is 16 residues. As DNA, the CDR3 is TGTGCCAGCAGCGCGACGTCTAGCGGCTGGGGAGATACGCAGTATTTT. This sequence encodes CASSATSSGWGDTQYF.

V usage is TRBV2 and J usage is TRBJ2-2; TRBD2 matches at 7 bases. Looked up from germline, CDR1 is SNHLY and CDR2 is FYNNEI. This CDR3 is 15 amino acids long. V shed 4 bases and J 3 bases; nucleotides not matched to a gene: 5. CDR3: CASSVTSAYTGELFF. DNA of the CDR3: TGTGCCAGCAGTGTAACTAGCGCTTACACCGGGGAGCTGTTTTTT. The full variable domain, in which reference TRBV2 and TRBJ2-2 provide the parts outside the CDR3, is EPEVTQTPSHQVTQMGQEVILRCVPISNHLYFYWYRQILGQKVEFLVSFYNNEISEKSEIFDDQFSVERPDGSNFTLKIRSTKLEDSAMYFCASSVTSAYTGELFFGEGSRLTVL.

This chain joins TRBV5-1 and TRBJ1-1; maybe TRBD1 (6 bases). V lost 8 bases and J lost 0, with 11 bases in between. CDR3 length: 13 residues. Germline V gene sequence: CDR1 SGHRS, CDR2 YFSETQ. Here the CDR3 DNA reads TGCGCCAGTAGGCAGGGGTTGAACACTGAAGCTTTCTTT. Its translation is CASRQGLNTEAFF.

V and J are TRBV6-5 and TRBJ2-3; D possibly corresponds to TRBD2 (5 bases). The CDR3 is 14 residues long. Trimming pared 7 bases from V and 5 bases from J, leaving 16 bases between. Germline V CDR1 and CDR2: MNHEY, SVGAGI. The CDR3 coding sequence is TGTGCCAGCACTTCGGGGTTCCTTGGAGATACGCAGTATTTT. This codes for CASTSGFLGDTQYF.

The genes are TRBV12-3 or TRBV12-4 and TRBJ2-3; D gene unclear. This CDR3 is built from 12 residues. Trimming pared 6 bases from V and 0 bases from J, leaving 4 bases between. CDR3 in amino acids: CASSPSTDTQYF. The CDR3 nucleotides read TGTGCCAGCAGCCCGAGCACAGATACGCAGTATTTT.

This clone was observed a few times. This chain joins TRBV6-5 and TRBJ1-4, with D uncertain. V dropped 5 bases and J dropped 3 bases, with 13 bases sitting between them. Per the germline V gene, CDR1 is MNHEY and CDR2 is SVGAGI. CDR3 length: 15 amino acids. Here the CDR3 reads CASSITGPSNEKLFF. The CDR3 coding sequence is TGTGCCAGCAGTATTACGGGTCCCTCTAATGAAAAACTGTTTTTT.